These T cell receptor beta chains were read from a single sample in a study of Ad26.COV2.S vaccination and SARS-CoV-2 variants. Here immunoSEQ multiplex PCR was the method, and the copy in TCRdb shows in-frame clones only, minus some. The sample shows roughly 180,000 clones, around nine tenths of them seen only once. Material: peripheral blood, obtained after recovery from COVID-19. These receptors came from a human donor who had recovered from COVID-19. Both conserved end residues are part of each CDR3. D genes are given only for firm matches. Clone size, where shown, is once, few, many, or a class for clones that have expanded.

.	TRBV10-3	.	TRBJ2-1	TGTGCCATCAGTGAGTCGACAAGGGAGCAGTTCTTC	CAISESTREQFF
.	TRBV30	.	TRBJ1-1	TGTGCCTGGGGACATTACTCCACTGAAGCTTTCTTT	CAWGHYSTEAFF
.	TRBV5-1	TRBD2	TRBJ2-7	TGCGCCAGCAGCCGGGGGGGTACGAACTACGAGCAGTACTTC	CASSRGGTNYEQYF
.	TRBV6-4	.	TRBJ2-2	TGTGCCAGCAGTGACGCCCCTTTGGGGGCCGGGGAGCTGTTTTTT	CASSDAPLGAGELFF
.	TRBV5-1	TRBD1	TRBJ2-7	TGCGCCAGCAGCTTGATAGGCGAAGGGGGCAACGAGCAGTACTTC	CASSLIGEGGNEQYF
.	TRBV20-1	.	TRBJ1-1	TGCAGTGCTAGTCCCCGGGACCCAGGCATGAACACTGAAGCTTTCTTT	CSASPRDPGMNTEAFF
once	TRBV6-4	.	TRBJ2-1	TGTGCCAGCAGTGACTCGAGTAACAATGAGCAGTTCTTC	CASSDSSNNEQFF
.	TRBV7-9	TRBD2	TRBJ2-7	TGTGCCAGCAGCGGTGGGACTAGCGGTCTTAGCGAGCAGTACTTC	CASSGGTSGLSEQYF
.	TRBV20-1	.	TRBJ1-2	TGCAGTGCTAGAGTTAGCCACCGCTACACCTTC	CSARVSHRYTF
.	TRBV2	TRBD2	TRBJ2-1	TGTGCCAGCAGTGATAGACTAGCGGGAGCGAATGAGCAGTTCTTC	CASSDRLAGANEQFF
.	TRBV9	TRBD1	TRBJ1-2	TGTGCCAGCAGCGCCCAGACAGGGGCAAACTATGGCTACACCTTC	CASSAQTGANYGYTF
.	TRBV9	.	TRBJ2-7	TGTGCCAGCAGCGTAGCGGGACATCCGTACGAGCAGTACTTC	CASSVAGHPYEQYF
.	TRBV7-2	.	TRBJ2-2	TGTGCCAGCAGCTTTCTCGGCACCGGGGAGCTGTTTTTT	CASSFLGTGELFF
.	TRBV6-5	.	TRBJ1-2	TGTGCCAGCAGTTACAGGGGGGATGGCTACACCTTC	CASSYRGDGYTF
.	TRBV6-5	.	TRBJ1-4	TGTGCCAGCAGCGACCGGCAAGCTAATGAAAAACTGTTTTTT	CASSDRQANEKLFF
.	TRBV20-1	TRBD2	TRBJ2-3	TGCAGTGCTAGTATTAGCGGGAGATCTACAGATACGCAGTATTTT	CSASISGRSTDTQYF
.	TRBV9	.	TRBJ1-4	TGTGCCAGCAGCGTAGCCGGGCCAAATGAAAAACTGTTTTTT	CASSVAGPNEKLFF
.	TRBV5-6	TRBD2	TRBJ2-1	TGTGCCAGCAGCCTATGGTGGGGGGGTCAAGACAATGAGCAGTTCTTC	CASSLWWGGQDNEQFF
.	TRBV19	TRBD2	TRBJ2-7	TGTGCCAGTAGTATACTTAGCCTAGCGGGGGCCTACGAGCAGTACTTC	CASSILSLAGAYEQYF
.	TRBV24-1	.	TRBJ2-2	TGTGCCACCAGGTCCCCCACGAACACCGGGGAGCTGTTTTTT	CATRSPTNTGELFF
once	TRBV2	TRBD1	TRBJ1-1	TGTGCCAGCAGTGAATTCGCTAGGACAGGGGGCGGCACTGAAGCTTTCTTT	CASSEFARTGGGTEAFF
.	TRBV19	TRBD1	TRBJ2-7	TGTGCCAGTAGTACAAGACGTGGACAGGGGACTTCCTACGAGCAGTACTTC	CASSTRRGQGTSYEQYF
.	TRBV4-1	.	TRBJ1-1	TGCGCCAGCAGCCATCACCCCCGGAGGAGGACTGAAGCTTTCTTT	CASSHHPRRRTEAFF
.	TRBV7-9	.	TRBJ1-5	TGTGCCAGCAGCTTAAGACAGGAGCAGCCCCAGCATTTT	CASSLRQEQPQHF
.	TRBV12-3/TRBV12-4	.	TRBJ1-5	TGTGCCAGCAGCGACAGTTTCAATCAGCCCCAGCATTTT	CASSDSFNQPQHF
.	TRBV15	.	TRBJ2-5	TGTGCCACCAGCAGAGGTATCAAAGGAGAGACCCAGTACTTC	CATSRGIKGETQYF
once	TRBV9	.	TRBJ2-1	TGTGCCAGCAGCGTAGACCGTAAGGAGCAGTTCTTC	CASSVDRKEQFF
once	TRBV12-5	.	TRBJ2-7	TGTGCTAGTGGTCCAGCAGGGGTAGCCTACGAGCAGTACTTC	CASGPAGVAYEQYF
.	TRBV19	.	TRBJ1-1	TGTGCCAGTACCAAAGACGTGGGCACTGAAGCTTTCTTT	CASTKDVGTEAFF
.	TRBV30	.	TRBJ2-7	TGTGCCTGGAGTGGATTACATTGGGGGCAGTACTTC	CAWSGLHWGQYF
.	TRBV12-3/TRBV12-4	.	TRBJ2-7	TGTGCCAGCAGTTTCGTGGGAGAGCAGTACTTC	CASSFVGEQYF
once	TRBV4-2	.	TRBJ2-1	TGTGCCAGCAGCCAAGTCGGTGACCCCTACAATGAGCAGTTCTTC	CASSQVGDPYNEQFF
.	TRBV19	TRBD1	TRBJ1-5	TGTGCCAGTACACAGGGGGGGGGTCAGCCCCAGCATTTT	CASTQGGGQPQHF
.	TRBV3-1/TRBV3-2	.	TRBJ2-7	TGTGCCAGCAGCCAAGAAGGGGGACTACAAAAGGGAAGGGACGAGCAGTACTTC	CASSQEGGLQKGRDEQYF
.	TRBV2	.	TRBJ1-3	TGTGCCAGCAGTGTCCCCCCCTCTGGAAACACCATATATTTT	CASSVPPSGNTIYF
.	TRBV14	.	TRBJ2-2	TGTGCCAGCAGCCAAGAAGGCGGGCCCCGTGTGTCGGACACCGGGGAGCTGTTTTTT	CASSQEGGPRVSDTGELFF
many	TRBV7-9	.	TRBJ1-6	TGTGCCAGCAGCTCAGACCGGGACACCTATAATTCACCCCTCCACTTT	CASSSDRDTYNSPLHF